The sequence of this TCR beta chain was determined in a study of cytomegalovirus exposure and HLA in healthy donors. Donors had nominal health at sampling but likely had unrecorded immune exposures. Trimming at V came to 2 bases and at J to 5 bases, leaving 1 base not matched to a gene. This CDR3 comprises 15 residues. Looked up from germline, CDR1 is SGHVS and CDR2 is FNYEAQ. Only one count was recorded for this clone. Its antigen is unidentified. Both 60 Vbeta primers and 13 Jbeta primers went into the PCR. Here immunoSEQ multiplex PCR was the method, and the copy in TCRdb shows in-frame clones only, minus some. The sample holds over 150,000 clones, about 80% seen once. Points from the study as a whole: Altogether, 170 or so TCR beta chains were recorded as cytomegalovirus-associated. Under in vitro conditions, a few CMV-associated chains were confirmed as specific for CMV antigens.

The sequence was collected from a woman under 40 in good health and CMV-seronegative. The chain links TRBV7-6 to TRBJ2-1; 12 bases are shared with TRBD2. What was sequenced was PBMCs. CDR3 residues: CASSLWTSGDNEQFF. The CDR3 bases are TGTGCCAGCAGCTTATGGACTAGCGGGGACAATGAGCAGTTCTTC.